The T cell receptor (beta chain) described here comes from a study of T cell responses to AZD1222 COVID-19 vaccine. Details on this clone: Its specificity is not known.

Germline V gene data show CDR1 as LGHNA and CDR2 as YSLEER. This CDR3 comprises 17 residues. The V gene end was trimmed by 4 bases and the J gene end by 3 bases; junction bases not matched to a gene: 9. Study results and caveats: Only five to seven individuals given AZD1222 were seropositive at baseline.

Repertoires were generated with immunoSEQ multiplex PCR, while TCRdb's copy carries only in-frame clones and drops some. This sample yields about 67,000 clones, of which less than 90% are seen a single time; less than 25% belongs to the top ten. Here the sequenced sample was peripheral blood, taken on day 0 of AZD1222 vaccination. The genes are TRBV4-3 and TRBJ2-6; 7 bases align to TRBD2. This clonotype was sampled from an adult in good health. The CDR3 region has the DNA TGCGCCAGCAGCCCCGAAGCGGGGTCCGGTGGGGCCAACGTCCTGACTTTC. Protein product: CASSPEAGSGGANVLTF.